The 7 T cell receptor beta chains below were found in one sample sequenced in a study of PD-L1 blockade in urothelial cancer. The time point was: pretreatment peripheral blood. Clones were read by immunoSEQ multiplex PCR, and TCRdb kept only the in-frame ones, dropping some. The sample holds tens of thousands of clones, around 82% seen once. The sample consisted of PBMCs, taken around atezolizumab (anti-PD-L1) treatment. These receptors were taken from a man in his sixties with urothelial cancer.

This clone was observed a single time. This rearrangement joins TRBV5-1 to TRBJ1-6; no firm D call. This CDR3 has 14 residues. Germline values: CDR1 SGHRS, CDR2 YFSETQ. Trimming pared 0 bases from V and 10 bases from J, leaving 11 bases between. The CDR3 spells CASSLGGGQSPLHF. CDR3 DNA: TGCGCCAGCAGCTTGGGAGGAGGGCAATCACCCCTCCACTTT.

This clone was seen a handful of times. The V and J genes are TRBV28 and TRBJ1-5; a weak D match, TRBD1 (5 bases). Germline CDR1 MDHEN, CDR2 SYDVKM. V lost 6 bases and J 6 bases, leaving 9 bases between the germline ends. The CDR3 contains 12 residues. The DNA of the CDR3 is TGTGCCAGCAGGCAGGGTACTCAGCCCCAGCATTTT. Protein: CASRQGTQPQHF.

This clone is medium-sized by share. The rearrangement uses TRBV11-2 and TRBJ2-1; D remains unclear. With 3 bases removed from V and 10 bases from J, the gap between germline ends came to 10 bases. Per germline, CDR1 SGHAT and CDR2 FQNNGV. This CDR3 spans 12 amino acids. CDR3: CASSFNTPEQFF. The CDR3 region has the DNA TGTGCCAGCAGCTTTAACACCCCGGAGCAGTTCTTC.

The chain links TRBV2 to TRBJ2-5; tentatively, D is TRBD1 (5 bases). The CDR3 runs to 14 residues. V lost 7 bases and J 1 base, leaving 13 bases between the germline ends. Germline values: CDR1 SNHLY, CDR2 FYNNEI. The CDR3 loop reads CASTRRGGQETQYF. As DNA, the CDR3 is TGTGCCAGCACCCGAAGGGGCGGCCAAGAGACCCAGTACTTC.

This chain uses TRBV4-2 with TRBJ2-5; 10 bases line up with TRBD2. The ends lost 5 bases at V and 7 bases at J; junction bases unmatched: 13. The CDR3 spans 16 residues. Germline-derived CDR1 and CDR2 are LGHNA and YNFKEQ. CDR3 DNA sequence: TGTGCCAGCAGCTCCATTAGCGGGGGGACAAGAGGGACCCAGTACTTC. This encodes CASSSISGGTRGTQYF.

This clone was observed a handful of times. The chain couples TRBV19 to TRBJ1-5; perhaps TRBD1 as D (6 bases). From germline, CDR1 is LNHDA and CDR2 SQIVND (reference sequence). Trimming removed 6 bases from V and 0 bases from J, with 9 bases in between. The CDR3 is made up of 14 amino acids. CDR3 DNA sequence: TGTGCCAGTAGACGGACAGTTAGCAATCAGCCCCAGCATTTT. It encodes CASRRTVSNQPQHF.

The chain joins TRBV19 to TRBJ2-2; TRBD1 matches 10 bases. The CDR3 runs to 16 residues. CDR1 is LNHDA, CDR2 SQIVND, per germline (reference sequence). V shed 0 bases, J shed 7 bases, and the junction held 5 bases outside the gene matches. CDR3 bases: TGTGCCAGTAGTATAGATCTTGGACAGGGGGACGGGGAGCTGTTTTTT. Its protein is CASSIDLGQGDGELFF.